A selection of T cell receptor beta chains follows, all from one sample in a study of vaccination effects on CD4 cells after COVID-19. Using immunoSEQ multiplex PCR, the repertoire was profiled, and TCRdb retains in-frame clones only, with some absent. Found here are about 66,000 clones, 76% of them singletons; the top ten hold 0.85% to 1%. The antigens these receptors bind are not known. Material: CD4+ T cells from PBMCs cultured with HCoV-OC43 spike peptides, obtained after COVID-19 vaccination. These TCRs come from a human donor who received a COVID-19 vaccine. Both conserved end residues are part of each CDR3. Where a row states a size, it is once, few, many or the class of an expanded clone; other rows omit it.

CDR3 length,clone size,V gene,CDR3 protein
15,-,TRBV28,CASSPTGTGGYGYTF
15,few,TRBV18,CASSPLDKGLSGAFF
13,-,TRBV7-9,CASSFGPLSEQFF
13,once,TRBV14,CASSQDSTDTQYF
14,few,TRBV11-2,CASSSQRLSDTQYF
14,-,TRBV3-1/TRBV3-2,CASSPGGPREKLFF
16,-,TRBV11-3,CASSFGTGGLEETQYF
13,-,TRBV27,CASRRTGAGELFF
17,-,TRBV3-1/TRBV3-2,CASSQGRWDRALDEQFF
15,-,TRBV5-1,CASSLELQGSYGYTF
12,-,TRBV30,CAWRDYGGEAFF
16,-,TRBV3-1/TRBV3-2,CASSQKQVGPTDTQYF
14,few,TRBV30,CAWSVGGGDSPLHF
16,-,TRBV6-6,CASSTGPRASNQPQHF
16,-,TRBV12-5,CASGFRTGDRGNTIYF
14,-,TRBV9,CASSPLGGAYGYTF
13,once,TRBV30,CAWSLRRNQPQHF
15,-,TRBV6-1,CASSEGGGPGDTQYF
16,-,TRBV7-2,CASSLRLAGDTDTQYF
15,-,TRBV6-6,CASSPRTGNAYGYTF
18,-,TRBV18,CASSPPHSFGQGVYGYTF
13,-,TRBV2,CASSEGGGLARGF
13,-,TRBV30,CAWSRQGDQPQHF
17,-,TRBV5-1,CASSTGQGFSGANVLTF
13,once,TRBV7-2,CASSYADDYGYTF
14,-,TRBV6-5,CASSYSAGWRGYTF
16,-,TRBV30,CAWSSTMGRTNTEAFF
15,-,TRBV28,CASSLGWGAWGGYTF
13,-,TRBV5-1,CASSSTPQGFEYF
13,once,TRBV6-5,CASSPRDRTEAFF
13,-,TRBV5-4,CASSSRASYGYTF
13,-,TRBV12-3/TRBV12-4,CASSYQTVSPLHF
14,once,TRBV30,CAWSGTGVNQPQHF
15,-,TRBV5-4,CASRYGTAPYNEQFF
12,-,TRBV12-3/TRBV12-4,CASSRGREKLFF
14,-,TRBV5-1,CASSPGHPQETQYF
14,-,TRBV20-1,CSASEAGVDTEAFF
15,-,TRBV19,CASSIGYGANYGYTF
14,-,TRBV19,CATRRSLTYNEQFF
15,-,TRBV5-1,CASSLNDNHEGELFF
13,few,TRBV28,CASRDRRSEKLFF